The clone carrying this T cell receptor beta chain was detected a few times. As yet, its antigen is unknown. Generated by immunoSEQ multiplex PCR, the TCRdb table keeps only in-frame clones and is missing some. The sample has 45,000 to 55,000 clones; around 80% are singletons. The data belong to a study of a mutant IDH1 vaccine in newly diagnosed glioma. About the study: The start of vaccination came 4-6 weeks after radiotherapy alone, or with temozolomide cycles.

The CDR3 runs 12 residues. V lost 9 bases and J 5 bases, leaving 11 bases between the germline ends. Germline V gives CDR1 SNHLY, CDR2 FYNNEI. The time point is: week 5, during vaccination. In the vaccine, a single dose held 300 ug of the mutant IDH1 20-mer peptide, along with topical imiquimod. The receptor was isolated from a woman aged 35 to 49 with glioma. The specimen comprised PBMCs, sampled from a glioma patient whose treatment included an IDH1 peptide vaccine. V and J are TRBV2 and TRBJ1-5; no reliable D call. CDR3 loop: CASGRPDQPQHF. In DNA form, the CDR3 reads TGTGCCAGTGGACGCCCCGATCAGCCCCAGCATTTT.